What follows are 31 T cell receptor beta chains derived from one specimen sequenced in a study of CD8+CD57+ T cells in acquired aplastic anemia. Before being chosen for sequencing, patients had shown CD8+CD57+ cell expansion by flow cytometry. The template for TCR beta VDJ and CDR3 sequence profiling was genomic DNA. TCRdb passed the reads through MiXCR, listing each CDR3 protein once. The data show about 200,000 distinct CDR3 sequences, under 55% seen once. Material: sorted CD4+, CD8+, or CD8+CD57+ T cells (not recorded which) from PBMCs. These receptors all stem from a human donor with aplastic anemia.

On this clonotype itself: A read error may produce the germline difference seen at one junction end. This chain connects TRBV19 to TRBJ2-6; 7 bases fit TRBD1. CDR1 and CDR2 (germline): LNHDA, SQIVND (reference sequence). The CDR3 is made up of 13 amino acids. As DNA, the CDR3 is TGTGCCAGTAGCCCTACAGGGGCCCACGTCCCGACTTTC. Translating gives CASSPTGAHVPTF.

This clonotype came up many times. The chain recombines TRBV7-7 with TRBJ2-1; D is undetermined. The CDR3 consists of 13 residues. Germline assignment: CDR1 SSHAT and CDR2 FNYEAQ (reference sequence). V gave up 0 bases and J gave up 5 bases, with 5 bases separating them. CDR3 sequence: CASSLALNNEQFF. The CDR3 region has the DNA TGTGCCAGCAGCTTAGCGCTCAACAATGAGCAGTTCTTC.

This clonotype has a single count. V and J are TRBV13 and TRBJ2-3; no definite D call. This CDR3 region has 15 residues. V dropped 5 bases and J dropped 4 bases, with 16 bases sitting between them. Germline lookup yields CDR1 PRHDT and CDR2 FYEKMQ (reference sequence). The CDR3 nucleotides read TGTGCCAGCAGCCAACGAGACCGTTACGCAGATACGCAGTATTTT. Protein: CASSQRDRYADTQYF.

This clonotype was recorded at least ten times. The chain carries TRBV5-1 and TRBJ1-5, with 7 nucleotides matching TRBD1. Trimming removed 3 bases from V and 6 bases from J; junction bases left unmatched: 6. The CDR3 consists of 14 residues. Per the germline V gene, CDR1 is SGHRS and CDR2 is YFSETQ. The DNA for the CDR3 is TGCGCCAGCAGCTCGGGACAGCCTTTTCAGCCCCAGCATTTT. This encodes CASSSGQPFQPQHF. Looking up the rest from reference TRBV5-1 and TRBJ1-5 gives the full variable domain: KAGVTQTPRYLIKTRGQQVTLSCSPISGHRSVSWYQQTPGQGLQFLFEYFSETQRNKGNFPGRFSGRQFSNSRSEMNVSTLELGDSALYLCASSSGQPFQPQHFGDGTRLSIL.

This clonotype was seen once. Here the CDR3 DNA reads TGTGCCAGCACCAACAGGGGTAGCACAGATACGCAGTATTTT. Translated, it gives CASTNRGSTDTQYF. The rearrangement joins TRBV27 to TRBJ2-3; the match to TRBD1 covers 7 bases. Germline loops: CDR1 MNHEY, CDR2 SMNVEV (reference sequence). The J segment lost 0 bases and the V segment lost 7 bases, leaving 4 bases of the junction unmatched. The CDR3 spans 14 residues.

This clonotype was seen at least ten times. The gene calls are TRBV5-1 and TRBJ2-7; 9 nucleotides match TRBD2. The V and J ends lost 4 bases and 5 bases, in that order; junction bases with no gene match: 7. Germline assignment: CDR1 SGHRS and CDR2 YFSETQ. The CDR3 length is 14 residues. The DNA of the CDR3 is TGCGCCAGCAGCCCTCGGACTAGCGTCGACGAGCAGTACTTC. This encodes CASSPRTSVDEQYF.

This clonotype came up many times. The chain uses TRBV7-8 and TRBJ1-5; a possible D gene is TRBD1 (5 bases). Trimming took off 1 base at V and 0 bases at J, with 10 bases between the two ends. Germline V CDR1 and CDR2: SGHVS, FQNEAQ. This CDR3 region has 16 residues. The chain's CDR3 is CASSLEAGYSNQPQHF. The CDR3 DNA is TGTGCCAGCAGCTTAGAGGCAGGGTATAGCAATCAGCCCCAGCATTTT.

In nucleotides, the CDR3 is TGTGCCAGCAGCGGACAGGGGCCGGGGGCGTATGGCTACACCTTC. It yields the protein CASSGQGPGAYGYTF. J is TRBJ1-2 and V is TRBV12-3 or TRBV12-4; 9 nucleotides agree with TRBD1. The CDR3 extends over 15 amino acids. J gave up 5 bases and V 6 bases, and 10 bases lay outside the gene matches.

This sequence joins TRBV19 and TRBJ2-3; perhaps D is TRBD1 or TRBD2 (6 bases each). Trimming left V 3 bases short and J 4 bases short, with 20 bases between. The germline V gene encodes CDR1 LNHDA and CDR2 SQIVND (reference sequence). The CDR3 contains 17 residues. The CDR3 loop reads CASSIFGGPIEADTQYF. As DNA, the CDR3 is TGTGCCAGTAGTATTTTCGGGGGCCCGATTGAAGCAGATACGCAGTATTTT.

V gene TRBV19 combines with J gene TRBJ2-3; D may be TRBD1 (6 bases). Per the germline V gene, CDR1 is LNHDA and CDR2 is SQIVND (reference sequence). Trimming took off 3 bases at V and 4 bases at J, with 14 bases between the two ends. This CDR3 region has 15 residues. CDR3 DNA: TGTGCCAGTAGTATCTCCCCAGGGGCAGCAGATACGCAGTATTTT. Encoded protein: CASSISPGAADTQYF.

The rearrangement uses TRBV7-6 and TRBJ2-2; TRBD2 might be the D (5 bases). Trimming stripped 0 bases from V and 8 bases from J, with 13 bases between. The CDR3 is 15 amino acids. CDR1 and CDR2 from the germline V gene are SGHVS and FNYEAQ. This CDR3 reads CASSLASGVEGELFF. The CDR3 DNA follows: TGTGCCAGCAGCTTAGCGTCCGGGGTGGAAGGGGAGCTGTTTTTT.

V and J are TRBV12-3 or TRBV12-4 and TRBJ1-6; tentatively, D is TRBD1 (5 bases). V lost 2 bases and J 11 bases, leaving 16 bases between the germline ends. There are 15 residues in the CDR3. The CDR3 region is CASSLSRELQAPLHF. As DNA, the CDR3 is TGTGCCAGCAGTTTAAGTAGGGAATTACAGGCACCCCTCCACTTT.

V gene TRBV29-1 combines with J gene TRBJ2-5, with 11 bases fitting TRBD1. The CDR3 loop spans 13 amino acids. Germline CDR1 is SQVTM and CDR2 is ANQGSEA. After removal of 7 bases from V and 5 bases from J, the junction contained 6 bases not matched to a gene. The CDR3 here is CSARTGGEETQYF. For the CDR3, the DNA is TGCAGCGCAAGGACAGGGGGCGAGGAGACCCAGTACTTC.

This clonotype was counted at least ten times. The rearrangement links TRBV7-9 to TRBJ1-1, with 9 bases identical to TRBD1. Germline CDR1 is SEHNR and CDR2 is FQNEAQ (reference sequence). V was pared by 5 bases and J by 0 bases, with 1 base of the junction left unmatched. The CDR3 spans 14 residues. CDR3 in amino acids: CASSRDRVNTEAFF. CDR3 coding DNA: TGTGCCAGCAGCCGGGACAGGGTGAACACTGAAGCTTTCTTT. Full variable domain (remainder filled in from reference TRBV7-9 and TRBJ1-1): DTGVSQNPRHKITKRGQNVTFRCDPISEHNRLYWYRQTLGQGPEFLTYFQNEAQLEKSRLLSDRFSAERPKGSFSTLEIQRTEQGDSAMYLCASSRDRVNTEAFFGQGTRLTVV.

This chain uses TRBV2 with TRBJ2-1; 7 bases are a match to TRBD2. This CDR3 is 17 amino acids long. CDR1 and CDR2 from the germline V gene are SNHLY and FYNNEI. V lost 0 bases to trimming and J lost 7 bases; unmatched junction nucleotides: 12. CDR3 sequence: CASSEARAGVVRNEQFF. Written as DNA, the CDR3 is TGTGCCAGCAGTGAAGCGCGGGCGGGAGTGGTTAGGAATGAGCAGTTCTTC.

In this sample, this clonotype turned up a few times. This sequence may be a read error, since a much larger clone differs from it by one base. J is TRBJ1-4 and V is TRBV20-1, with 7 bases that match TRBD1. The CDR3 has 14 amino acids. After removal of 2 bases from V and 8 bases from J, the junction contained 8 bases not matched to a gene. Germline V gene lookup returns CDR1 DFQATT and CDR2 SNEGSKA (reference sequence). The CDR3 DNA follows: TGCAGTGCTAGAAAAGGGGGCGCTTCGGAAAAACTGTTTTTT. Protein sequence: CSARKGGASEKLFF.

The chain has TRBV7-9 and TRBJ2-1, with 7 positions matching TRBD1. J lost 5 bases, V lost 5 bases, and 9 bases had no gene match. The CDR3 is 15 residues long. The germline V gene encodes CDR1 SEHNR and CDR2 FQNEAQ (reference sequence). As DNA, the CDR3 is TGTGCCAGCAGCCCATTCCGGACAGGCAACAATGAGCAGTTCTTC. Its protein product is CASSPFRTGNNEQFF.

This chain joins TRBV13 and TRBJ2-5, with 8 bases that match TRBD2. V lost 5 bases, J lost 5 bases, and 10 bases stayed unmatched. This CDR3 comprises 15 residues. Per germline, CDR1 PRHDT and CDR2 FYEKMQ (reference sequence). The CDR3 nucleotides are TGTGCCAGCAGCCCGCCGGGCGGGGGGTTCGAGACCCAGTACTTC. Protein product: CASSPPGGGFETQYF.

Comments on this clonotype: A read error may explain this, as a much larger clone is one base away. J is TRBJ1-1 and V is TRBV20-1; D perhaps matches TRBD1 (5 bases). CDR1 is DFQATT, CDR2 SNEGSKA, per germline (reference sequence). This CDR3 has 15 amino acids. V gave up 0 bases and J gave up 4 bases, with 15 bases separating them. The CDR3, as DNA: TGCAGTGCTAGAGATTTAGGCCGGGGCCTCACTGAAGCTTTCTTT. The encoded protein is CSARDLGRGLTEAFF.

Remarks on this clonotype: A clone one base away is much larger, so this may be a read error. The chain couples TRBV6-5 to TRBJ2-7; tentatively, D is TRBD1 (6 bases). V lost 5 bases and J lost 5, with 19 bases in between. Germline CDR1 is MNHEY and CDR2 is SVGAGI. The CDR3 has 15 residues. CDR3 in amino acids: CASSEVDEQGHEQYF. The CDR3 DNA reads as TGTGCCAGCAGTGAAGTGGATGAACAGGGCCACGAGCAGTACTTC.

This clonotype was recorded many times. The chain recombines TRBV12-3 or TRBV12-4 with TRBJ1-1; no reliable D call. Trimming took 1 base from V and 1 from J, leaving 7 bases between them. There are 14 residues in the CDR3. CDR3 loop: CASSLGVENTEAFF. CDR3 DNA: TGTGCCAGCAGTTTAGGAGTTGAGAACACTGAAGCTTTCTTT.

There are many counts of this clonotype. The chain joins TRBV20-1 to TRBJ1-5; perhaps TRBD1 as D (5 bases). Germline values: CDR1 DFQATT, CDR2 SNEGSKA (reference sequence). The ends were cut back, 7 bases at V and 4 bases at J, with 14 bases in the middle. This CDR3 is 13 amino acids long. Here the CDR3 reads CSGRMGLNQPQHF. The DNA of the CDR3 is TGCAGTGGCAGGATGGGGCTTAATCAGCCCCAGCATTTT.

The CDR3 loop reads CASSSTGYEQYV. CDR3 sequence (DNA): TGTGCCAGCAGCTCGACAGGGTACGAGCAGTACGTC. The V gene is TRBV6-5, the J gene TRBJ2-7; 7 bases line up with TRBD1. Germline V gene lookup returns CDR1 MNHEY and CDR2 SVGAGI. V was clipped by 6 bases and J by 4 bases; unmatched bases: 3. CDR3 length: 12 amino acids.

As for this clonotype: At one of its ends the junction is not consistent with the germline gene, which may arise from a read error. This chain uses TRBV15 with TRBJ1-4, with D tentatively TRBD1 (5 bases). Germline V gene data show CDR1 as LNHNV and CDR2 as YYDKDF (reference sequence). CDR3 size: 16 residues. CDR3 residues: CASSLGPTVVNEKLFF. The DNA for the CDR3 is TGTGCCAGCAGCCTTGGGCCGACAGTAGTTAATGAAAAACTGTTTTTT. Variable domain in full (rest from reference TRBV15 and TRBJ1-4): DAMVIQNPRYQVTQFGKPVTLSCSQTLNHNVMYWYQQKSSQAPKLLFHYYDKDFNNEADTPDNFQSRRPNTSFCFLDIRSPGLGDTAMYLCASSLGPTVVNEKLFFGSGTQLSVL.

This clonotype was observed many times. The chain is built from TRBV5-5 and TRBJ1-3, with D perhaps matching TRBD1 (6 bases). Looked up from germline, CDR1 is SGHKS and CDR2 is YYEKEE (reference sequence). V was cut by 5 bases and J by 0 bases, with 12 bases left in between. The CDR3 runs 15 residues. The CDR3 spells CASRATGSSGNTIYF. CDR3 DNA sequence: TGTGCCAGCAGGGCAACAGGGAGCTCTGGAAACACCATATATTTT.

This clonotype was seen only a few times. This chain connects TRBV12-3 or TRBV12-4 to TRBJ2-7; 8 nucleotides agree with TRBD1. V shed 5 bases, J shed 6 bases, and the junction held 0 bases outside the gene matches. The CDR3 is 11 amino acids. The CDR3 is CASSQGAEQYF. As DNA, the CDR3 is TGTGCCAGCAGTCAGGGGGCCGAGCAGTACTTC.

There are many counts of this clonotype. This chain connects TRBV10-3 to TRBJ2-7; D may be TRBD1 (6 bases). The CDR3 covers 13 residues. Trimming stripped 6 bases from V and 2 bases from J, with 11 bases between. Germline lookup yields CDR1 ENHRY and CDR2 SYGVKD. CDR3 protein: CAISPDSPYEQYF. The CDR3 DNA is TGTGCCATCAGCCCGGACAGCCCCTACGAGCAGTACTTC.

CDR3 bases: TGTGCCAGCAAAGTTGGACAGGAGAACAATCAGCCCCAGCATTTT. Encoded protein: CASKVGQENNQPQHF. J is TRBJ1-5 and V is TRBV2; TRBD1 agrees at 7 bases. The germline gives CDR1 SNHLY, CDR2 FYNNEI. The trim removed 7 bases at V and 3 bases at J, leaving 9 bases unmatched. The CDR3 sequence is 15 residues long.

The genes are TRBV7-2 and TRBJ2-3, with D tentatively TRBD1 (8 bases). The CDR3 totals 15 residues. CDR1 is SGHTA, CDR2 FQGNSA, per germline. Trimming stripped 2 bases from V and 5 bases from J, with 14 bases between. DNA of the CDR3: TGTGCCAGCAGCTTAACAGGGGGGGCAGGAGATACGCAGTATTTT. It specifies CASSLTGGAGDTQYF.

Remarks on this clonotype: This sequence may be a read error, since a much larger clone differs from it by one base. V is TRBV4-2 and J is TRBJ2-1; TRBD2 aligns across 7 bases. Germline CDR1 LGHNA, CDR2 YNFKEQ. The CDR3 is 14 residues long. The CDR3 sequence is CASSQDLSGAEQSF. The CDR3 bases are TGTGCCAGCAGCCAAGATCTAAGCGGGGCAGAACAGTCCTTC.

This chain links TRBV9 with TRBJ2-1, with TRBD1 identical over 8 bases. The CDR3 sequence is 14 residues long. Germline V gene data show CDR1 as SGDLS and CDR2 as YYNGEE. The V and J ends lost 3 bases and 8 bases, in that order; junction bases with no gene match: 7. The CDR3 DNA follows: TGTGCCAGCAGCGCCGGGACAGGCAATGATGAGCAGTTCTTC. Residues: CASSAGTGNDEQFF.